This entry describes one T cell receptor beta chain. The sample comes from a study of blood T cell repertoires in COVID-19. Whole-study context: Acute-phase and convalescent COVID-19 samples originated in the United States, Italy and Spain. The cDNA or gDNA used as material had been derived from T cells, B-cell-depleted T cells, or PBMCs.

Germline V gene lookup returns CDR1 MNHEY and CDR2 SVGEGT. The CDR3 runs to 14 residues. Trimming stripped 2 bases from V and 3 bases from J, with 11 bases between. Original analysis: Amplifying reference gene primers gave estimates of nucleated cell counts. Produced via immunoSEQ multiplex PCR; TCRdb's table is partial and in-frame only. V, J and clone size are those of that table, while D and trimming were read from the DNA. This sample carries about 130,000 clones, 60% to 75% of them seen once, and the ten largest clones take 1.9%. Sequencing input: peripheral blood. This TCR derives from a woman aged 70 to 79 with acute or convalescent COVID-19. The V call is TRBV6-2 or TRBV6-3, the J call TRBJ2-7, with D tentatively TRBD2 (6 bases). The chain's CDR3 is CASSYGGGLYEQYF. In DNA form, the CDR3 reads TGTGCCAGCAGTTACGGTGGGGGACTCTACGAGCAGTACTTC.